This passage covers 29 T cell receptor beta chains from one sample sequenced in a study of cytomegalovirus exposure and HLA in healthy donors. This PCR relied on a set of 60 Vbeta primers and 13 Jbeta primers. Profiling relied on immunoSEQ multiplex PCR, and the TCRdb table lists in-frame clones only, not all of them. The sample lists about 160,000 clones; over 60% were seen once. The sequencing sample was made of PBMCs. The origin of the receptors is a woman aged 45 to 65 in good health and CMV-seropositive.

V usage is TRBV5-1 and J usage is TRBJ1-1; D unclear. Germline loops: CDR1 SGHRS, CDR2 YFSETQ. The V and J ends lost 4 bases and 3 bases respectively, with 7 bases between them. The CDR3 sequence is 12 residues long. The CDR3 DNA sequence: TGCGCCAGCAGCACCGGGGACACTGAAGCTTTCTTT. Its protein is CASSTGDTEAFF.

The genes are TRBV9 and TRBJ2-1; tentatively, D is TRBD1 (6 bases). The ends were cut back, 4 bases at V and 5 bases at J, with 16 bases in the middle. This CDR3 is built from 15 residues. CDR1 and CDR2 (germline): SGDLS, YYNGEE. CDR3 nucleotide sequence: TGTGCCAGCAGCCCTACGACAGGATGGGACAATGAGCAGTTCTTC. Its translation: CASSPTTGWDNEQFF. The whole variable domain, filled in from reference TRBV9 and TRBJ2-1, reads DSGVTQTPKHLITATGQRVTLRCSPRSGDLSVYWYQQSLDQGLQFLIQYYNGEERAKGNILERFSAQQFPDLHSELNLSSLELGDSALYFCASSPTTGWDNEQFFGPGTRLTVL.

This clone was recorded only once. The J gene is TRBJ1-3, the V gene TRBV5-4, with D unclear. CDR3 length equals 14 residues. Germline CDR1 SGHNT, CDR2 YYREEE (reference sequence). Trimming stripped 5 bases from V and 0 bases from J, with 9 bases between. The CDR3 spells CASRPRNSGNTIYF. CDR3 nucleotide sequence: TGTGCCAGCAGACCCAGGAACTCTGGAAACACCATATATTTT.

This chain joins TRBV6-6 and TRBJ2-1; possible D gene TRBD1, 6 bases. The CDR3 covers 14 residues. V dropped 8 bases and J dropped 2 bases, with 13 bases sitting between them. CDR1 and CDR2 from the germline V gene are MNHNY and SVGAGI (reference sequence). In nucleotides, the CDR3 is TGTGCCAGCGAAGGGACACAACCCTACAATGAGCAGTTCTTC. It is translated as CASEGTQPYNEQFF.

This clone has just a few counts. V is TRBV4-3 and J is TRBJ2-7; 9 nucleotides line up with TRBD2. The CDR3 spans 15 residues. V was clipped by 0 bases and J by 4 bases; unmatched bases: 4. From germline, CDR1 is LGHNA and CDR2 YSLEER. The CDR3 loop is CASSQDRRGGYEQYF. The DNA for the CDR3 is TGCGCCAGCAGCCAAGACCGGCGGGGGGGATACGAGCAGTACTTC.

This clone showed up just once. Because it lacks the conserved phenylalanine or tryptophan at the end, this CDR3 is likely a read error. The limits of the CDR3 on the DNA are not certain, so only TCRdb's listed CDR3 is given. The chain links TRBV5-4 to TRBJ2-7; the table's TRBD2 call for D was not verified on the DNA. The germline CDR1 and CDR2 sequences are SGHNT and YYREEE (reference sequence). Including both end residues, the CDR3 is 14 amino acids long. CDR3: CASSLARGPGLACG.

The CDR3 region is CASSSDYHAQETQYF. CDR3 nucleotide sequence: TGTGCCAGCAGCTCGGACTACCACGCGCAAGAGACCCAGTACTTC. This rearrangement joins TRBV11-2 to TRBJ2-5; D is possibly TRBD2 (6 bases). V gave up 4 bases and J gave up 2 bases, with 14 bases separating them. The CDR3 extends over 15 amino acids. CDR1 and CDR2 (germline): SGHAT, FQNNGV.

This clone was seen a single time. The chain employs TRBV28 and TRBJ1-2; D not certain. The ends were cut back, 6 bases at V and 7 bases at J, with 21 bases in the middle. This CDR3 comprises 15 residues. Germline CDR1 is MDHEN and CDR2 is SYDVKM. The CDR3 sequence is CASSQYGSGYGGYTF. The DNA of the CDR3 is TGTGCCAGCAGCCAATACGGGTCGGGGTATGGTGGCTACACCTTC.

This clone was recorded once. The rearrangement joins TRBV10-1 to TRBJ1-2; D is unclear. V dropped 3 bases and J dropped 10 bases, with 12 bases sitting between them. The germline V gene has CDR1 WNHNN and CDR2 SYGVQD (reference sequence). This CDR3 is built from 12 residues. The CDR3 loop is CASSDNLRDYTF. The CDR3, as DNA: TGCGCCAGCAGTGATAACCTCCGGGACTACACCTTC.

CDR3 coding DNA: TGCGCCAGCAGCTTTAGGACTAGCGGGGCTTACGAGCAGTACTTC. This encodes CASSFRTSGAYEQYF. This chain links TRBV5-1 with TRBJ2-7; 12 nucleotides agree with TRBD2. The CDR3 contains 15 residues. V gave up 2 bases and J gave up 4 bases; unmatched junction bases: 4. Per the germline V gene, CDR1 is SGHRS and CDR2 is YFSETQ.

The CDR3, as DNA: TGCGCCAGCAGCTTGGCGTCGGGGGGACTCCACACTGAAGCTTTCTTT. It specifies CASSLASGGLHTEAFF. The chain couples TRBV5-1 to TRBJ1-1; weak D call: TRBD1 (5 bases). The CDR3 is 16 amino acids. V was cut by 0 bases and J by 3 bases, with 15 bases left in between. The germline CDR1 and CDR2 sequences are SGHRS and YFSETQ.

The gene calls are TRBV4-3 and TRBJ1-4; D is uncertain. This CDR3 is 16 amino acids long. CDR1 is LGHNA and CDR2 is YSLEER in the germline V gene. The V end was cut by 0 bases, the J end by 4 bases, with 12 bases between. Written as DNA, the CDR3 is TGCGCCAGCAGCCAAGAAAGAGTGATAAGTAATGAAAAACTGTTTTTT. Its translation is CASSQERVISNEKLFF.

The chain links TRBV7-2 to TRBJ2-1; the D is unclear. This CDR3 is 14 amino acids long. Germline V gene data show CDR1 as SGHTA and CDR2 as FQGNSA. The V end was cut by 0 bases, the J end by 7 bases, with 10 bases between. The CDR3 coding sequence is TGTGCCAGCAGCTTAGCGATCACTGAGAATGAGCAGTTCTTC. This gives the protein CASSLAITENEQFF.

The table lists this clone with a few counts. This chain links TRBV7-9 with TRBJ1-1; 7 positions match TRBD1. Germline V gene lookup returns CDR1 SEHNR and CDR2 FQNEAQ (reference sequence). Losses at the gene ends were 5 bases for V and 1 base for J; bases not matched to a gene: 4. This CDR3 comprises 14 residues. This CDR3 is CASSRGTANTEAFF. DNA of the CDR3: TGTGCCAGCAGCCGAGGGACAGCGAACACTGAAGCTTTCTTT.

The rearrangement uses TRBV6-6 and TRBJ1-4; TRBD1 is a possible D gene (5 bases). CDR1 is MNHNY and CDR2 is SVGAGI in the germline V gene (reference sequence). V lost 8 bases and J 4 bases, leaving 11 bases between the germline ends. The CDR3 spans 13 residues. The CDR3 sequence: CASQRQLNEKLFF. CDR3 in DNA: TGTGCCAGCCAGAGACAGCTTAATGAAAAACTGTTTTTT.

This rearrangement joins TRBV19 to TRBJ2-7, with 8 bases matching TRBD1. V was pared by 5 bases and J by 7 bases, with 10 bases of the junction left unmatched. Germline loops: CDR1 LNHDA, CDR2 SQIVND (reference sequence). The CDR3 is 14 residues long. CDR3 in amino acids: CASSPGQGPWEQYF. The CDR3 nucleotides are TGTGCCAGTAGTCCCGGACAGGGTCCCTGGGAGCAGTACTTC.

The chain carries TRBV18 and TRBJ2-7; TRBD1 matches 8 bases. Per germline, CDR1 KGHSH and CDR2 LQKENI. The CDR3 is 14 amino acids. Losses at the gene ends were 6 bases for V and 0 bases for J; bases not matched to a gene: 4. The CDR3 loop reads CASSQGQVSYEQYF. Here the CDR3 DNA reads TGTGCCAGCTCCCAGGGACAGGTCTCCTACGAGCAGTACTTC.

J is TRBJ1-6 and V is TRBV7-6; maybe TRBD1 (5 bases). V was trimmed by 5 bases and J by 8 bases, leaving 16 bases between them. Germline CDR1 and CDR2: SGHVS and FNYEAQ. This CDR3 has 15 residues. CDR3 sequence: CASSAGPSPDSPLHF. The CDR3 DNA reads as TGTGCCAGCAGCGCGGGGCCCTCACCCGATTCACCCCTCCACTTT.

For the CDR3, the DNA is TGTGCCAGCTCACCAAGCCAGGGGCTGAACGAGCAGTACTTC. Translating it yields CASSPSQGLNEQYF. The gene calls are TRBV18 and TRBJ2-7, with D maybe TRBD1 (6 bases). The CDR3 covers 14 residues. CDR1 and CDR2 from the germline V gene are KGHSH and LQKENI. V was cut by 2 bases and J by 5 bases, with 13 bases left in between. The full variable domain, in which reference TRBV18 and TRBJ2-7 provide the parts outside the CDR3, is NAGVMQNPRHLVRRRGQEARLRCSPMKGHSHVYWYRQLPEEGLKFMVYLQKENIIDESGMPKERFSAEFPKEGPSILRIQQVVRGDSAAYFCASSPSQGLNEQYFGPGTRLTVT.

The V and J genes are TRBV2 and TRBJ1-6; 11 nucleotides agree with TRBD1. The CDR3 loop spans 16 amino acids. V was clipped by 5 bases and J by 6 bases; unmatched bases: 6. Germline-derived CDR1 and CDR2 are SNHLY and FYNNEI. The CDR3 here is CASSPDRGLVNSPLHF. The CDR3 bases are TGTGCCAGCAGTCCGGACAGGGGGCTTGTTAATTCACCCCTCCACTTT.

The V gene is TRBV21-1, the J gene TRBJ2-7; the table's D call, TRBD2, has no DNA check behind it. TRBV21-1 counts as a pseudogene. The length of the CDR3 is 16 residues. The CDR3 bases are TGTGCCAGCAGCAAAGTGGGTAGCGGGAGGCCCTACGAGCAGTACTTC. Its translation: CASSKVGSGRPYEQYF.

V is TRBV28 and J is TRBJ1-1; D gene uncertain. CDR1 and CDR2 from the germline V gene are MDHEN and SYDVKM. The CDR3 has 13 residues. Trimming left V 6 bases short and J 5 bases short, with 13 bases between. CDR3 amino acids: CASSYRIWTEAFF. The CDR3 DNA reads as TGTGCCAGCAGCTATAGAATATGGACTGAAGCTTTCTTT.

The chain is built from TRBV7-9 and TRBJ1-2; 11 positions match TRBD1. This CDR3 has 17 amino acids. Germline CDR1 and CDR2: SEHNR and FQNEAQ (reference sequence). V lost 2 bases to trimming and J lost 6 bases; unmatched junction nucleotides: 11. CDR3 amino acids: CASSLKGPGQGVDGYTF. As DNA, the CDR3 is TGTGCCAGCAGCTTAAAGGGGCCGGGACAGGGGGTAGATGGCTACACCTTC.

The CDR3 DNA reads as TGTGCCAGCAGCAAACCGGGACTAGCGGGAGAGACCCAGTACTTC. It yields the protein CASSKPGLAGETQYF. The genes are TRBV5-4 and TRBJ2-5; 12 bases are a match to TRBD2. V was pared by 4 bases and J by 4 bases, with 5 bases of the junction left unmatched. The CDR3 extends over 15 amino acids. Germline V CDR1 and CDR2: SGHNT, YYREEE (reference sequence).

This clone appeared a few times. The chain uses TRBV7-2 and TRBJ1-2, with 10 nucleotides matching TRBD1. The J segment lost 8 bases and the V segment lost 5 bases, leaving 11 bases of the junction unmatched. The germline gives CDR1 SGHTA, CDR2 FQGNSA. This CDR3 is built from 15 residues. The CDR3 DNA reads TGTGCCAGCAGCCCCAATGGACAGGGGGATATAGGCTACACCTTC. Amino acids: CASSPNGQGDIGYTF.

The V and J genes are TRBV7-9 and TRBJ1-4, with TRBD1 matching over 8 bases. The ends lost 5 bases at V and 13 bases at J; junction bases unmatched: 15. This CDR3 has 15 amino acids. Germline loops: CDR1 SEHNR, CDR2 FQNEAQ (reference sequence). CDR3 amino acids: CASSHLGQAHSPLFF. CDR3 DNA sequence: TGTGCCAGCAGCCATTTGGGACAGGCTCACTCACCACTGTTTTTT. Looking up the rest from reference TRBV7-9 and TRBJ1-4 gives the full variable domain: DTGVSQNPRHKITKRGQNVTFRCDPISEHNRLYWYRQTLGQGPEFLTYFQNEAQLEKSRLLSDRFSAERPKGSFSTLEIQRTEQGDSAMYLCASSHLGQAHSPLFFGSGTQLSVL.

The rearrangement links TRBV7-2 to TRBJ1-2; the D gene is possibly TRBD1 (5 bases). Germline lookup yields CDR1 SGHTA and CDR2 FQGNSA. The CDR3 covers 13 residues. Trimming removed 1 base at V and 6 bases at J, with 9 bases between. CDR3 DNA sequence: TGTGCCAGCAGCTTAGTACAGGAGAATGGCTACACCTTC. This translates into CASSLVQENGYTF.

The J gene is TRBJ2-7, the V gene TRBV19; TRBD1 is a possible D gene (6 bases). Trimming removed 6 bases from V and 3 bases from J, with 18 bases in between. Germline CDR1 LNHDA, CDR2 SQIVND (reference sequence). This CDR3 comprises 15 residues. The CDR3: CASSKDRGILYEQYF. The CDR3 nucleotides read TGTGCCAGTAGCAAGGACAGAGGGATCCTCTACGAGCAGTACTTC. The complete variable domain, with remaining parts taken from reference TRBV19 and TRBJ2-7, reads DGGITQSPKYLFRKEGQNVTLSCEQNLNHDAMYWYRQDPGQGLRLIYYSQIVNDFQKGDIAEGYSVSREKKESFPLTVTSAQKNPTAFYLCASSKDRGILYEQYFGPGTRLTVT.

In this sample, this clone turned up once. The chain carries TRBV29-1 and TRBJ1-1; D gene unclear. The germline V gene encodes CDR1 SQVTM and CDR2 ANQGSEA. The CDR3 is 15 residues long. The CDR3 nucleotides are TGCAGGACTCGAGGCAAGGAAACTATGAACACTGAAGCTTTCTTT. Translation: CRTRGKETMNTEAFF.